Below are 32 T cell receptor beta chains sequenced from a single sample in a study of regulatory T cells in long-lasting Graves disease. Documented time point: persistent/refractory GD, antithyroid drugs over 5 years with positive TRAb. PBMCs were the source of the RNA used for TCR sequencing. Researchers made TCR beta libraries by using iRepertoire HTBI primers and running Arm-PCR on CDR3 regions. TCRdb re-called the multiplex PCR reads through MiXCR, storing one row per CDR3 protein. The sample carries roughly 500,000 distinct CDR3 sequences, 20% to 25% recorded once. Sequencing was performed on peripheral blood mononuclear cells (PBMCs), taken when the disease was refractory, from a patient treated with antithyroid drugs. The source is a female donor with Graves disease.

About this clonotype: A much more abundant neighbour one base away suggests this may be a read error. The chain carries TRBV4-1 and TRBJ2-5; 9 nucleotides align to TRBD1. Germline CDR1 MGHRA, CDR2 YSYEKL. This CDR3 is 18 amino acids long. The CDR3 is CASSQDQLGTGRVETPYF. DNA of the CDR3: TGCGCCAGCAGCCAAGATCAGTTGGGGACAGGGAGGGTAGAGACCCCGTACTTC.

In this sample, this clonotype turned up many times. This rearrangement joins TRBV28 to TRBJ1-1; D possibly corresponds to TRBD1 (5 bases). In germline, CDR1 is MDHEN, CDR2 SYDVKM. The CDR3 contains 14 residues. With 6 bases removed from V and 5 bases from J, the gap between germline ends came to 16 bases. The CDR3 protein is CASRVHGRGTEAFF. The CDR3 DNA sequence: TGTGCCAGCAGGGTTCACGGGCGGGGGACTGAAGCTTTCTTT.

This clonotype was counted many times. The chain combines TRBV2 with TRBJ2-5; D perhaps matches TRBD1 (5 bases). CDR3 size: 13 residues. Trimming stripped 8 bases from V and 5 bases from J, with 15 bases between. Germline V CDR1 and CDR2: SNHLY, FYNNEI. The CDR3 bases are TGTGCCAGCGCTATTGGGGCAGCGGAGACCCAGTACTTC. Its translation: CASAIGAAETQYF.

V gene TRBV29-1 combines with J gene TRBJ1-5, with 9 nucleotides matching TRBD1. CDR1 and CDR2 (germline): SQVTM, ANQGSEA. This CDR3 is built from 13 residues. The V and J ends lost 6 bases and 6 bases, in that order; junction bases with no gene match: 6. The CDR3 DNA sequence: TGCAGCGTCGCGGGACAGGGAGGTCAGCCCCAGCATTTT. It specifies CSVAGQGGQPQHF.

This clonotype was observed at least ten times. The V call is TRBV12-5, the J call TRBJ2-7; D may be TRBD1 or TRBD2 (5 bases each). The length of the CDR3 is 13 residues. Germline CDR1 LGHNT, CDR2 FRNRAP. Deletions cut 3 bases from V and 6 bases from J, with 12 bases between. CDR3 sequence: CASGFSQGREQYF. The CDR3 nucleotides read TGTGCTAGTGGTTTCAGCCAGGGACGCGAGCAGTACTTC.

This clonotype was observed at least ten times. The rearrangement joins TRBV12-3 or TRBV12-4 to TRBJ1-1; no firm D call. Between the trimmed V and J ends, which lost 6 bases and 7 bases, there was a span of 21 bases. The CDR3 consists of 15 residues. The CDR3: CASSNPSRRNGEAFF. CDR3 in DNA: TGTGCCAGCAGCAATCCTTCACGCAGGAATGGTGAAGCTTTCTTT.

Many counts were recorded for this clonotype. This chain uses TRBV10-3 with TRBJ2-7, with D perhaps TRBD2 (6 bases). V was trimmed by 6 bases and J by 5 bases, leaving 17 bases between them. The CDR3 is 14 residues long. The germline V gene encodes CDR1 ENHRY and CDR2 SYGVKD. This chain's CDR3 is CAIRPGTDYHEQYF. The DNA for the CDR3 is TGTGCCATCAGGCCAGGGACGGACTACCACGAGCAGTACTTC.

The V and J genes are TRBV18 and TRBJ1-2; TRBD1 might be the D (5 bases). Between the trimmed V and J ends, which lost 3 bases and 2 bases, there was a span of 13 bases. This CDR3 spans 15 amino acids. Germline CDR1 reads KGHSH; CDR2 reads LQKENI. CDR3 DNA sequence: TGTGCCAGCTCACCTTCGGGAGGGACCAACTATGGCTACACCTTC. Its protein is CASSPSGGTNYGYTF.

Only a few counts were recorded for this clonotype. This chain's CDR3 is CASSLLGLAANTGELFF. The CDR3 DNA is TGTGCCAGCAGCCTTCTGGGACTAGCGGCAAACACCGGGGAGCTGTTTTTT. The rearrangement links TRBV7-8 to TRBJ2-2, with 11 positions matching TRBD2. The junction had 7 bases not matched to a gene; V was cut back by 5 bases and J by 2 bases. Germline-derived CDR1 and CDR2 are SGHVS and FQNEAQ. The CDR3 loop spans 17 amino acids. The whole variable domain, filled in from reference TRBV7-8 and TRBJ2-2, reads GAGVSQSPRYKVAKRGQDVALRCDPISGHVSLFWYQQALGQGPEFLTYFQNEAQLDKSGLPSDRFFAERPEGSVSTLKIQRTQQEDSAVYLCASSLLGLAANTGELFFGEGSRLTVL.

The chain employs TRBV20-1 and TRBJ1-1, with 8 positions matching TRBD1. This CDR3 has 14 amino acids. V lost 6 bases, J lost 1 base, and 7 bases stayed unmatched. Looked up from germline, CDR1 is DFQATT and CDR2 is SNEGSKA (reference sequence). The CDR3 is CSAQGAAGNTEAFF. DNA of the CDR3: TGCAGTGCCCAGGGGGCGGCAGGGAACACTGAAGCTTTCTTT.

Regarding this clonotype: A junction end diverges from the germline sequence, so it may reflect a read error. The chain links TRBV3-1 to TRBJ2-2; D may match TRBD1 or TRBD2 (5 bases each). The CDR3 has 14 amino acids. Germline V gene lookup returns CDR1 LGHDT and CDR2 YNNKEL (reference sequence). The CDR3, as DNA: TGTGCCGGCAGCCCCCCGGGACCCACCGGGGAGCTGTTTTTT. It is translated as CAGSPPGPTGELFF.

The chain is built from TRBV11-2 and TRBJ2-6; D call uncertain. The CDR3 extends over 18 amino acids. The germline V gene encodes CDR1 SGHAT and CDR2 FQNNGV. Deletions cut 6 bases from V and 1 base from J, with 19 bases between. CDR3 bases: TGTGCCAGCAGTAAGACACCCCTTCTTCGGTCTGGGGCCAACGTCCTGACTTTC. The encoded protein is CASSKTPLLRSGANVLTF.

This clonotype was recorded a few times. This chain joins TRBV5-1 and TRBJ2-7; 7 nucleotides align to TRBD1. Germline assignment: CDR1 SGHRS and CDR2 YFSETQ. With V trimmed by 2 bases and J by 6 bases, 11 bases remained unmatched. CDR3 length equals 15 residues. CDR3 amino acids: CASSFSGDRPTEQYF. DNA for the CDR3: TGCGCCAGCAGCTTCTCCGGGGACAGACCTACCGAGCAGTACTTC.

This clonotype was recorded many times. The chain carries TRBV28 and TRBJ1-4, with TRBD1 matching 11 bases. The V segment lost 5 bases and the J segment 7 bases; nucleotides outside the gene matches: 6. Germline CDR1 and CDR2: MDHEN and SYDVKM. The CDR3 runs to 15 residues. The CDR3 DNA reads as TGTGCCAGCAGTGACCGGACAGGGGGCATTGAAAAACTGTTTTTT. This translates into CASSDRTGGIEKLFF.

Notes on this clonotype: A junction boundary mismatches the germline segment, possibly from a read error. The rearrangement uses TRBV24-1 and TRBJ2-2; D may be TRBD2 (6 bases). Germline CDR1 is KGHDR and CDR2 is SFDVKD. This CDR3 has 16 amino acids. CDR3 nucleotide sequence: TGTGCCGCCAGTCCGGGAGCGGACTACTACACCGGGGAGCTGTTTTTT. This gives the protein CAASPGADYYTGELFF.

This clonotype has only a few counts. The DNA of the CDR3 is TGTGCCAGCAGCTTGGGCGGGAGAGGTCAAGAGACCCAGTACTTC. Its protein product is CASSLGGRGQETQYF. The chain employs TRBV5-4 and TRBJ2-5, with 7 bases matching TRBD2. The CDR3 is 15 amino acids. V shed 0 bases, J shed 2 bases, and the junction held 4 bases outside the gene matches. The germline gives CDR1 SGHNT, CDR2 YYREEE (reference sequence).

This clonotype came up many times. The chain recombines TRBV5-1 with TRBJ1-5; D is uncertain. Trimming shortened V by 0 bases and J by 6 bases, and 13 bases separated the two germline ends. The germline V gene has CDR1 SGHRS and CDR2 YFSETQ. The CDR3 covers 15 residues. The CDR3 sequence is CASSLEGQSSQPQHF. DNA of the CDR3: TGCGCCAGCAGCTTGGAGGGCCAATCAAGTCAGCCCCAGCATTTT.

This clonotype was detected only a few times. This CDR3 reads CASSLGLARTDTQYF. The CDR3 DNA follows: TGCGCCAGCAGCTTGGGACTAGCCCGCACAGATACGCAGTATTTT. The chain recombines TRBV5-1 with TRBJ2-3; 7 nucleotides agree with TRBD2. The trim removed 0 bases at V and 1 base at J, leaving 2 bases unmatched. Germline CDR1 SGHRS, CDR2 YFSETQ. The CDR3 extends over 15 amino acids.

This clonotype was recorded a few times. The chain recombines TRBV12-3 or TRBV12-4 with TRBJ2-7; D not certain. The CDR3 is made up of 13 amino acids. Trimming shortened V by 11 bases and J by 0 bases, and 14 bases separated the two germline ends. CDR3 nucleotides: TGTGCCGCAGCCCCGGGCGGCTCCTACGAGCAGTACTTC. Translation: CAAAPGGSYEQYF.

Ten or more counts support this clonotype. At one of its ends the junction is not consistent with the germline gene, which may arise from a read error. The gene calls are TRBV3-1 and TRBJ1-1; TRBD1 aligns across 8 bases. In germline, CDR1 is LGHDT, CDR2 YNNKEL (reference sequence). This CDR3 comprises 15 residues. The CDR3 DNA sequence: TGTGCCAGCAGTCAAGAAGGACAGGGAGCCTCTGAAGCTTTCTTT. Its translation: CASSQEGQGASEAFF. Combining the CDR3 with reference TRBV3-1 and TRBJ1-1 gives the whole variable domain DTAVSQTPKYLVTQMGNDKSIKCEQNLGHDTMYWYKQDSKKFLKIMFSYNNKELIINETVPNRFSPKSPDKAHLNLHINSLELGDSAVYFCASSQEGQGASEAFFGQGTRLTVV.

There are many counts of this clonotype. V and J are TRBV28 and TRBJ2-7, with TRBD1 matching over 7 bases. Germline V CDR1 and CDR2: MDHEN, SYDVKM. This CDR3 spans 14 amino acids. V lost 8 bases, J lost 5 bases, and 12 bases stayed unmatched. The CDR3 DNA reads TGTGCCAGCGGCACAGGGGTAGCTAAGGACGAGCAGTACTTC. As protein: CASGTGVAKDEQYF.

This clonotype was seen at least ten times. The chain combines TRBV11-2 with TRBJ2-5; 7 bases match TRBD2. Germline assignment: CDR1 SGHAT and CDR2 FQNNGV. The trim removed 4 bases at V and 4 bases at J, leaving 3 bases unmatched. The CDR3 runs to 13 residues. For the CDR3, the DNA is TGTGCCAGCAGCTCATGGGGGGGAGAGACCCAGTACTTC. Translated, it gives CASSSWGGETQYF.

The V and J genes are TRBV3-1 and TRBJ2-5; 10 bases line up with TRBD1. CDR3 size: 15 residues. Losses at the gene ends were 4 bases for V and 5 bases for J; bases not matched to a gene: 7. The germline CDR1 and CDR2 sequences are LGHDT and YNNKEL (reference sequence). CDR3 loop: CASSPHGTGEETQYF. CDR3 nucleotide sequence: TGTGCCAGCAGCCCGCACGGGACAGGGGAGGAGACCCAGTACTTC.

The chain carries TRBV12-3 or TRBV12-4 and TRBJ2-1; D is possibly TRBD2 (6 bases). The V gene lost 1 base and the J gene lost 3 bases, with 13 bases spanning the gap. The CDR3 extends over 16 amino acids. CDR3 sequence (DNA): TGTGCCAGCAGTTTAGGGCTAGCGCAAATCTACAATGAGCAGTTCTTC. Translating it yields CASSLGLAQIYNEQFF.

Many counts were recorded for this clonotype. The J gene is TRBJ2-7, the V gene TRBV28, with D perhaps matching TRBD1 (6 bases). The CDR3 consists of 14 residues. Germline CDR1 and CDR2: MDHEN and SYDVKM. The V end lost 8 bases, the J end lost 3 bases, and 17 bases lay between the germline ends. The CDR3 loop is CASLAAGANYEQYF. CDR3 sequence (DNA): TGTGCCAGCCTGGCGGCAGGGGCAAACTACGAGCAGTACTTC.

As concerns this clonotype: An end of the junction does not agree with germline; a read error may underlie this. The rearrangement links TRBV28 to TRBJ2-7; tentatively, D is TRBD1 or TRBD2 (5 bases each). The CDR3 runs 13 residues. The germline gives CDR1 MDHEN, CDR2 SYDVKM. The CDR3 loop reads CASSLGTSFEQYF. CDR3 DNA: TGTGCCAGCAGTTTGGGGACCTCCTTCGAGCAGTACTTC.

This clonotype has at least ten counts. This chain joins TRBV6-1 and TRBJ2-7, with 8 bases identical to TRBD1. The V segment lost 6 bases and the J segment 3 bases; nucleotides outside the gene matches: 7. Germline V lookup: CDR1 MNHNS, CDR2 SASEGT. This CDR3 is built from 14 residues. CDR3 DNA: TGTGCCAGCAGCCCGGGACAGGTGGACTACGAGCAGTACTTC. It translates to CASSPGQVDYEQYF.

This clonotype was seen repeatedly, ten times or more. The rearrangement joins TRBV28 to TRBJ1-1; no firm D call. This CDR3 contains 13 residues. Germline V gene sequence: CDR1 MDHEN, CDR2 SYDVKM. With 6 bases removed from V and 4 bases from J, the gap between germline ends came to 12 bases. This chain's CDR3 is CASSFLLGTEAFF. The CDR3 coding sequence is TGTGCCAGCAGCTTCCTCCTCGGCACTGAAGCTTTCTTT.

This clonotype has a count of ten or more. The V gene is TRBV12-5, the J gene TRBJ2-7; 9 nucleotides agree with TRBD2. From germline, CDR1 is LGHNT and CDR2 FRNRAP. The CDR3 covers 14 residues. V was pared by 6 bases and J by 3 bases, with 6 bases of the junction left unmatched. CDR3 sequence reads: CASGLAGLLYEQYF. CDR3 bases: TGTGCTAGTGGGCTAGCGGGACTCCTCTACGAGCAGTACTTC.

This clonotype was seen repeatedly, ten times or more. The chain joins TRBV20-1 to TRBJ2-5; D gene unclear. CDR1 and CDR2 (germline): DFQATT, SNEGSKA (reference sequence). The CDR3 has 14 amino acids. V lost 0 bases and J lost 0, with 8 bases in between. CDR3 protein: CSARDTQYQETQYF. The CDR3 nucleotides are TGCAGTGCTAGAGATACCCAGTACCAAGAGACCCAGTACTTC.

This clonotype was seen once. V gene TRBV6-2 or TRBV6-3 combines with J gene TRBJ2-3; TRBD2 aligns across 9 bases. V shed 6 bases, J shed 3 bases, and the junction held 7 bases outside the gene matches. The CDR3 has 15 amino acids. The V gene's germline CDR1 is MNHEY and CDR2 SVGEGT. The CDR3 spells CASRRREGPTDTQYF. The CDR3 DNA is TGTGCCAGCAGGAGGCGGGAGGGCCCGACAGATACGCAGTATTTT.

The sample holds a few counts of this clonotype. The chain joins TRBV5-1 to TRBJ1-4, with TRBD1 identical over 9 bases. Germline V gene data show CDR1 as SGHRS and CDR2 as YFSETQ. The CDR3 is 15 residues long. The V gene end was trimmed by 3 bases and the J gene end by 7 bases; junction bases not matched to a gene: 7. DNA of the CDR3: TGCGCCAGCAGCTCATCCGGGACAGGGAGTGAAAAACTGTTTTTT. Its translation: CASSSSGTGSEKLFF.